The clone carrying this TCR beta chain has at least ten counts. Antigen unknown. TCRdb re-called the RACE reads through MiXCR, storing one row per CDR3 protein. The repertoire holds roughly 380,000 distinct CDR3 sequences, with nearly 5% as singletons. The data originate from a study of human T cells and chemical hapten exposure. The time point is: patch test 1, 2 weeks after DPC sensitization. Treatment given: therapeutic diphenylcyclopropenone sensitization with weekly scalp DPC. General observations from the study: Compared with pre-sensitization or healthy control sets, expanded TCRs clustered more.

V was cut by 1 base and J by 0 bases, with 4 bases left in between. Per germline, CDR1 MDHEN and CDR2 SYDVKM. The CDR3 length is 15 residues. Sequenced material: whole blood, taken in connection with sensitization to the hapten diphenylcyclopropenone (DPC). This chain joins TRBV28 and TRBJ2-6, with no clear D. The clonotype was recovered from a woman between 45 and 65 years old with alopecia areata. Some clones in this sample may be carry-over from other donors' samples. CDR3 sequence: CASSLYASGANVLTF. The CDR3, as DNA: TGTGCCAGCAGTTTATATGCCTCTGGGGCCAACGTCCTGACTTTC.